A selection of T cell receptor beta chains follows, all from one sample in a study of molecular identifiers for immune sequencing clone quantification. TCRdb redid the calling of the PCR reads with MiXCR, one entry per CDR3 protein. The sample has some 96,000 distinct CDR3 sequences; more than 20% are singletons. The specimen sequenced was naive CD8+ T cells from blood, with Jurkat cell RNA spiked in. The receptors were gathered from a human donor in good health. Some libraries in this study had Jurkat cell RNA spiked in. The CDR3 runs from the conserved cysteine through the conserved F or W. A D gene is named only where the DNA matches it firmly. The size entry is marked missing in some rows and otherwise reads once, few, many or a size class.

many - 12 TRBJ1-1 TRBV7-9 CASREGPVPAFF TGTGCCAGCAGGGAAGGGCCAGTCCCAGCTTTCTTT
many - 14 TRBJ2-3 TRBV10-3 CAISDGGSTDTQYF TGTGCCATCAGTGATGGTGGGAGTACAGATACGCAGTATTTT
- - 14 TRBJ2-2 TRBV5-1 CASREGDYTGELFF TGCGCCAGCAGAGAGGGCGATTACACCGGGGAGCTGTTTTTT
many - 14 TRBJ1-1 TRBV27 CASSLSGGGIVAFF TGTGCCAGCAGTTTATCTGGGGGAGGGATAGTGGCTTTCTTT
many TRBD2 15 TRBJ2-1 TRBV24-1 CATSDYPSGRNEQFF TGTGCCACCAGTGATTATCCTAGCGGGAGGAATGAGCAGTTCTTC
- TRBD1 18 TRBJ1-5 TRBV6-1 CASSVSRQGTLGNQPQHF TGTGCCAGCAGTGTATCGAGACAGGGGACGCTTGGCAATCAGCCCCAGCATTTT
- - 16 TRBJ1-3 TRBV7-9 CASSGTGPTSGNTIYF TGTGCCAGCAGCGGTACGGGGCCCACCTCTGGAAACACCATATATTTT
few - 15 TRBJ2-5 TRBV4-3 CASSQDIGFQETQYF TGCGCCAGCAGCCAAGATATCGGTTTCCAAGAGACCCAGTACTTC
many - 13 TRBJ1-1 TRBV27 CASSIGRDTEAFF TGTGCCAGCAGCATTGGGAGGGACACTGAAGCTTTCTTT
few - 13 TRBJ2-7 TRBV29-1 CSVGRVDFNEQYF TGCAGCGTGGGGCGGGTGGACTTCAACGAGCAGTACTTC
many - 17 TRBJ2-4 TRBV14 CASSQEDDRLAKNIQYF TGTGCCAGCAGCCAAGAAGATGACAGGCTAGCCAAAAACATTCAGTACTTC
many - 13 TRBJ1-1 TRBV19 CASSIWGGTEAFF TGTGCCAGTAGTATTTGGGGGGGTACTGAAGCTTTCTTT
few - 14 TRBJ2-1 TRBV29-1 CSVEGGVAYNEQFF TGCAGCGTTGAAGGAGGGGTAGCCTACAATGAGCAGTTCTTC
few - 15 TRBJ1-2 TRBV19 CASSITGTLADPLRF TGTGCCAGTAGTATTACCGGGACGCTCGCCGATCCTCTACGCTTC
many TRBD2 14 TRBJ2-3 TRBV19 CASSEAGATDTQYF TGTGCCAGTAGTGAGGCGGGAGCCACAGATACGCAGTATTTT
many - 11 TRBJ2-7 TRBV29-1 CSVVVTYEQYF TGCAGCGTTGTGGTAACCTACGAGCAGTACTTC
many TRBD1 14 TRBJ1-1 TRBV27 CASSSGTAPTEAFF TGTGCCAGCAGCTCCGGGACAGCACCCACTGAAGCTTTCTTT
many - 10 TRBJ2-1 TRBV29-1 CSVPGNEQFF TGCAGCGTTCCAGGGAATGAGCAGTTCTTC
many TRBD2 18 TRBJ2-3 TRBV9 CASSVDDGLAGVYDTQYF TGTGCCAGCAGCGTAGATGACGGACTAGCGGGAGTTTATGATACGCAGTATTTT
many - 13 TRBJ2-7 TRBV19 CASSPGADYEQYF TGTGCCAGTAGTCCCGGAGCCGACTACGAGCAGTACTTC
few - 13 TRBJ2-7 TRBV14 CASSQTENYEQYF TGTGCCAGCAGCCAGACAGAGAACTACGAGCAGTACTTC
few TRBD1 16 TRBJ1-2 TRBV5-4 CASSLGDRAPNYGYTF TGTGCCAGCAGCTTAGGGGACAGGGCCCCTAACTATGGCTACACCTTC
- TRBD1 16 TRBJ1-2 TRBV7-9 CASSPPRGQGIGGYTF TGTGCCAGCAGCCCCCCGAGGGGACAGGGGATCGGCGGCTACACCTTC
few - 12 TRBJ2-1 TRBV11-2 CASSDEDREQFF TGTGCCAGCAGCGATGAAGATCGGGAGCAGTTCTTC
many TRBD2 16 TRBJ2-3 TRBV28 CASSLWTSGGEGTQYF TGTGCCAGCAGTTTATGGACTAGCGGGGGGGAGGGGACGCAGTATTTT
medium-sized - 15 TRBJ2-3 TRBV29-1 CSVVLATSSTDTQYF TGCAGCGTTGTACTAGCAACCTCTAGCACAGATACGCAGTATTTT
many TRBD2 15 TRBJ2-1 TRBV27 CASSLSGSSYNEQFF TGTGCCAGCAGTTTGAGCGGGAGCTCCTACAATGAGCAGTTCTTC
few - 17 TRBJ2-3 TRBV4-1 CAGSQDSRGARRDTQYF TGCGCCGGCAGCCAAGACTCGAGGGGGGCCCGACGGGATACGCAGTATTTT